The 17 T cell receptor beta chains below come from one sample, sequenced in a study of vaccination and CD4 T cells after COVID-19. Sequencing of cultured CD4+ T cell DNA used the Oncomine TCR Beta short-read assay. TCRdb re-derived calls from the PCR reads in MiXCR, one entry per CDR3 protein. The table has 14,000 or so distinct CDR3 sequences, roughly 55% seen once. Their antigens remain unidentified. As to treatment: approximately 9-day PBMC culture with coronavirus spike peptide pools or control peptides (ViraFEST assay). The sequenced sample was CD4+ T cells from blood, cultured in vitro. All receptors derive from a human donor who had recovered from COVID-19.

This chain joins TRBV20-1 and TRBJ1-3; the D is unclear. V was shortened by 5 bases and J by 2 bases, with 22 bases between the two germline ends. CDR3 length: 17 amino acids. CDR1 and CDR2 from the germline V gene are DFQATT and SNEGSKA (reference sequence). CDR3 amino acids: CSAWRNDGRVAGNTIYF. The CDR3, as DNA: TGCAGTGCTTGGCGGAACGACGGACGGGTTGCTGGAAACACCATATATTTT.

The V gene is TRBV12-3 or TRBV12-4, the J gene TRBJ1-1; D unclear. V was shortened by 3 bases and J by 5 bases, with 10 bases between the two germline ends. CDR3 length: 13 residues. CDR3 bases: TGTGCCAGCAGTTTGGCGGGTGATACTGAAGCTTTCTTT. This encodes CASSLAGDTEAFF.

This clonotype was picked up one time. The chain combines TRBV7-8 with TRBJ1-1, with D maybe TRBD1 (5 bases). The V end was cut by 4 bases, the J end by 0 bases, with 12 bases between. There are 15 residues in the CDR3. CDR1 and CDR2 from the germline V gene are SGHVS and FQNEAQ. CDR3 sequence reads: CASSWDRSVNTEAFF. The CDR3 bases are TGTGCCAGCAGCTGGGACCGGAGTGTGAACACTGAAGCTTTCTTT.

The V gene is TRBV7-9, the J gene TRBJ1-1; unclear D gene. The ends were cut back, 6 bases at V and 5 bases at J, with 13 bases in the middle. Germline V gene data show CDR1 as SEHNR and CDR2 as FQNEAQ (reference sequence). The CDR3 length is 13 residues. CDR3 amino acids: CASRGGTETEAFF. The CDR3 DNA reads as TGTGCCAGCAGGGGCGGTACTGAAACTGAAGCTTTCTTT. Drawing the rest from reference TRBV7-9 and TRBJ1-1, the complete variable domain is DTGVSQNPRHKITKRGQNVTFRCDPISEHNRLYWYRQTLGQGPEFLTYFQNEAQLEKSRLLSDRFSAERPKGSFSTLEIQRTEQGDSAMYLCASRGGTETEAFFGQGTRLTVV.

The chain uses TRBV6-1 and TRBJ2-7; 10 nucleotides align to TRBD1. J gave up 5 bases and V 7 bases, and 14 bases lay outside the gene matches. The CDR3 runs 16 residues. Germline V gives CDR1 MNHNS, CDR2 SASEGT. CDR3 in DNA: TGTGCCAGCAAGCGGATCCCGGGACAGGGGAGCAACGAGCAGTACTTC. Translated: CASKRIPGQGSNEQYF.

This chain links TRBV20-1 with TRBJ2-7; 7 bases are a match to TRBD2. CDR1 is DFQATT and CDR2 is SNEGSKA in the germline V gene (reference sequence). Unmatched junction bases numbered 8, after V lost 6 bases and J lost 0 bases. This CDR3 is 14 amino acids long. CDR3 nucleotides: TGCAGTGCCAGCGGGGAGTTTATCTCCTACGAGCAGTACTTC. Protein: CSASGEFISYEQYF.

This clonotype was found a few times. Here the CDR3 reads CASSLGRREADTDTQYF. The CDR3 coding sequence is TGTGCCAGCAGCTTAGGTCGACGGGAGGCCGACACAGATACGCAGTATTTT. The chain couples TRBV11-3 to TRBJ2-3, with 7 bases fitting TRBD2. Germline-derived CDR1 and CDR2 are SGHNT and YENEEA. The junction had 9 bases not matched to a gene; V was cut back by 1 base and J by 2 bases. This CDR3 spans 17 amino acids.

The V call is TRBV10-3, the J call TRBJ1-6; 11 bases match TRBD1. Trimming at V came to 2 bases and at J to 10 bases, leaving 4 bases not matched to a gene. The CDR3 loop spans 15 amino acids. Germline CDR1 and CDR2: ENHRY and SYGVKD. CDR3 in amino acids: CAISEGQGAGSPLHF. The CDR3 DNA is TGTGCCATCAGTGAGGGACAGGGGGCTGGGTCACCCCTCCACTTT.

This rearrangement joins TRBV5-8 to TRBJ2-1; 14 nucleotides align to TRBD2. This CDR3 is built from 17 residues. Germline V CDR1 and CDR2: SGHTS, YDEGEE. V lost 8 bases to trimming and J lost 5 bases; unmatched junction nucleotides: 12. Here the CDR3 reads CASPTAWGLAGDNEQFF. The CDR3 DNA follows: TGTGCCAGTCCGACAGCATGGGGACTAGCGGGAGACAATGAGCAGTTCTTC.

This clonotype occurred a few times. V and J are TRBV5-1 and TRBJ1-1; D might be TRBD1 (5 bases). Germline-derived CDR1 and CDR2 are SGHRS and YFSETQ. V was trimmed by 2 bases and J by 5 bases, leaving 7 bases between them. The CDR3 covers 12 residues. The CDR3 nucleotides read TGCGCCAGCAGCTTCGGGGGAACTGAAGCTTTCTTT. Its protein is CASSFGGTEAFF.

This chain links TRBV28 with TRBJ2-7; 7 bases are shared with TRBD1. Germline lookup yields CDR1 MDHEN and CDR2 SYDVKM. J was trimmed by 0 bases and V by 6 bases; bases with no gene match: 5. This CDR3 contains 14 residues. DNA for the CDR3: TGTGCCAGCAGAGAAACAGGGGCCTCCTACGAGCAGTACTTC. The encoded protein is CASRETGASYEQYF.

The rearrangement uses TRBV5-1 and TRBJ2-7; D unresolved. CDR1 is SGHRS and CDR2 is YFSETQ in the germline V gene. Trimming removed 4 bases from V and 0 bases from J, with 5 bases in between. This CDR3 comprises 12 residues. The CDR3 sequence: CASSAPSYEQYF. As DNA, the CDR3 is TGCGCCAGCAGCGCCCCCTCCTACGAGCAGTACTTC.

The rearrangement uses TRBV27 and TRBJ2-4; 7 bases fit TRBD1. V was pared by 4 bases and J by 1 base, with 13 bases of the junction left unmatched. This CDR3 comprises 18 residues. Germline V lookup: CDR1 MNHEY, CDR2 SMNVEV (reference sequence). The CDR3 is CASSSRPSTGTAKNIQYF. The CDR3 DNA reads as TGTGCCAGCAGTTCCCGACCCTCGACAGGGACGGCCAAAAACATTCAGTACTTC.

The rearrangement uses TRBV24-1 and TRBJ2-1, with 11 bases matching TRBD2. The J call may be in error: the DNA end matches TRBJ2-7 better. The CDR3 consists of 14 residues. CDR1 is KGHDR, CDR2 SFDVKD, per germline. Here the CDR3 reads CATSDSGLAGEQYF. The CDR3 coding sequence is TGTGCCACCAGTGATTCCGGACTAGCGGGTGAGCAGTACTTC.

This chain uses TRBV2 with TRBJ1-6; the match to TRBD1 covers 10 bases. V was clipped by 1 base and J by 9 bases; unmatched bases: 3. Germline CDR1 is SNHLY and CDR2 is FYNNEI. This CDR3 is built from 15 residues. This CDR3 is CASSEGQGALSPLHF. CDR3 in DNA: TGTGCCAGCAGTGAAGGACAGGGGGCGCTTTCACCCCTCCACTTT.

In this sample, this clonotype turned up once. The chain recombines TRBV24-1 with TRBJ2-1; D uncertain. Germline values: CDR1 KGHDR, CDR2 SFDVKD. The CDR3 spans 13 residues. V was shortened by 4 bases and J by 4 bases, with 7 bases between the two germline ends. In nucleotides, the CDR3 is TGTGCCACCAGTGAGGGCGCATACAATGAGCAGTTCTTC. This gives the protein CATSEGAYNEQFF.

The rearrangement joins TRBV20-1 to TRBJ1-2; D ambiguous. V dropped 8 bases and J dropped 6 bases, with 16 bases sitting between them. The CDR3 is 12 residues long. Germline V CDR1 and CDR2: DFQATT, SNEGSKA (reference sequence). The CDR3 loop is CSTDHRRDGYTF. DNA for the CDR3: TGCAGTACTGACCACCGACGGGATGGCTACACCTTC.